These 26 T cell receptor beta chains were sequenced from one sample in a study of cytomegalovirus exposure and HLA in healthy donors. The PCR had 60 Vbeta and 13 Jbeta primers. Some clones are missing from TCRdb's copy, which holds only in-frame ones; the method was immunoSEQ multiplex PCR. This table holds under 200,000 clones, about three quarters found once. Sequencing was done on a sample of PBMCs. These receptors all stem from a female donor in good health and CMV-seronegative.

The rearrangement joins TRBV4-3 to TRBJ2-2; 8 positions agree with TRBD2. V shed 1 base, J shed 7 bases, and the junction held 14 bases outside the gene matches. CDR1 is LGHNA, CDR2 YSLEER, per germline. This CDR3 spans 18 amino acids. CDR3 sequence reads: CASSQGEAGGPYDGELFF. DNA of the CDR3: TGCGCCAGCAGCCAAGGGGAGGCGGGGGGTCCCTATGACGGGGAGCTGTTTTTT.

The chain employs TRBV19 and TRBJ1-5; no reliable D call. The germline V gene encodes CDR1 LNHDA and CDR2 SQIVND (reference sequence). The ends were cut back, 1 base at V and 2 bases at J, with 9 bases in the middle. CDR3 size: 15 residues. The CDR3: CASSIGQSGNQPQHF. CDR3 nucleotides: TGTGCCAGTAGTATAGGACAATCGGGCAATCAGCCCCAGCATTTT.

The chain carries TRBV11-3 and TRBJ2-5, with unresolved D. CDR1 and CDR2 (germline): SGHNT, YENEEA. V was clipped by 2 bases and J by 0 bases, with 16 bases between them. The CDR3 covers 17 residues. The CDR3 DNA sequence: TGTGCCAGCAGCTTAAGCCTCCCCTTCGCGGACCAAGAGACCCAGTACTTC. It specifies CASSLSLPFADQETQYF.

This CDR3 reads CASSFGDRGTYEQYF. The CDR3, as DNA: TGTGCCAGCAGCTTCGGGGACAGGGGGACTTACGAGCAGTACTTC. This sequence joins TRBV13 and TRBJ2-7, with 11 bases matching TRBD1. The V gene's germline CDR1 is PRHDT and CDR2 FYEKMQ (reference sequence). This CDR3 contains 15 residues. Losses at the gene ends were 3 bases for V and 4 bases for J; bases not matched to a gene: 5. Full variable domain (missing parts from reference TRBV13 and TRBJ2-7): AAGVIQSPRHLIKEKRETATLKCYPIPRHDTVYWYQQGPGQDPQFLISFYEKMQSDKGSIPDRFSAQQFSDYHSELNMSSLELGDSALYFCASSFGDRGTYEQYFGPGTRLTVT.

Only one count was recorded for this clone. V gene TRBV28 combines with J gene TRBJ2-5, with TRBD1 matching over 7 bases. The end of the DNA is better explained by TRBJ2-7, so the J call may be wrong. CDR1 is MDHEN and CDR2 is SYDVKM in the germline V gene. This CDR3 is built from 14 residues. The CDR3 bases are TGTGCCAGCAGTGGTAGACAGGGACACTACGAGCAGTACTTC. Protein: CASSGRQGHYEQYF.

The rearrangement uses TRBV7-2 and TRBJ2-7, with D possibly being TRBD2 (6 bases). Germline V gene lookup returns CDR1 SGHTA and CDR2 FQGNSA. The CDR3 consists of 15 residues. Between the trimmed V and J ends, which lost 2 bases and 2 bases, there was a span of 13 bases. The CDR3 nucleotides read TGTGCCAGCAGCTTACGGCCGGGAGCGCCCTACGAGCAGTACTTC. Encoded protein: CASSLRPGAPYEQYF.

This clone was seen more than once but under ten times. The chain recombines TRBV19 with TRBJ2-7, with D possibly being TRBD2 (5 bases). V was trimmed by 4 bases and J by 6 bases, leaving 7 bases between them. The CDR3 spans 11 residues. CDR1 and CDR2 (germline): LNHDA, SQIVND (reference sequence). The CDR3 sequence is CASSKGLEQYF. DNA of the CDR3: TGTGCCAGTAGTAAAGGACTCGAGCAGTACTTC. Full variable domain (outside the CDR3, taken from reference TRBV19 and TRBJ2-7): DGGITQSPKYLFRKEGQNVTLSCEQNLNHDAMYWYRQDPGQGLRLIYYSQIVNDFQKGDIAEGYSVSREKKESFPLTVTSAQKNPTAFYLCASSKGLEQYFGPGTRLTVT.

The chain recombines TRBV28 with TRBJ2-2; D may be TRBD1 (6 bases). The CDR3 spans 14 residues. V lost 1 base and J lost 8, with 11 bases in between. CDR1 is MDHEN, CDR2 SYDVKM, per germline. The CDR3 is CASSLYPGAGELFF. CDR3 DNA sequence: TGTGCCAGCAGTTTATATCCAGGGGCGGGGGAGCTGTTTTTT.

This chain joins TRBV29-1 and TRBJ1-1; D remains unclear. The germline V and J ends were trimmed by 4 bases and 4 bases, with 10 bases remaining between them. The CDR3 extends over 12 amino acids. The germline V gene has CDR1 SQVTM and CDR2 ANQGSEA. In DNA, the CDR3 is TGCAGCGTTGCCGAGGCAGCCACTGAAGCTTTCTTT. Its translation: CSVAEAATEAFF. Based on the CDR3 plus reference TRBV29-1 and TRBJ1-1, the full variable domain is SAVISQKPSRDICQRGTSLTIQCQVDSQVTMMFWYRQQPGQSLTLIATANQGSEATYESGFVIDKFPISRPNLTFSTLTVSNMSPEDSSIYLCSVAEAATEAFFGQGTRLTVV.

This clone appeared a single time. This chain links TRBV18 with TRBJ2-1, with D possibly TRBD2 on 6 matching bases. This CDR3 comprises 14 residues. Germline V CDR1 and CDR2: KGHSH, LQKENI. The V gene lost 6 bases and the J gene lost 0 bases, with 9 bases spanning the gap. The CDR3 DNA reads TGTGCCAGCTCGGCGGGGAGCTCCTACAATGAGCAGTTCTTC. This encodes CASSAGSSYNEQFF.

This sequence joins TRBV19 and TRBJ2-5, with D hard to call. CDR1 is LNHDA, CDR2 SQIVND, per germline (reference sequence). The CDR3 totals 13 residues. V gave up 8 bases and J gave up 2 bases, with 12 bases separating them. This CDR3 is CASGVVLQETQYF. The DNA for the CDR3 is TGTGCCAGTGGAGTGGTCCTACAAGAGACCCAGTACTTC.

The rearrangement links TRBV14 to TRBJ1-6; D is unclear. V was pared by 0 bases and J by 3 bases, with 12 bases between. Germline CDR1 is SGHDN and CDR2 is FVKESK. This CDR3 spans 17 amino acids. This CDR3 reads CASSQDEEADYNSPLHF. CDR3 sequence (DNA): TGTGCCAGCAGCCAAGATGAAGAGGCAGACTATAATTCACCCCTCCACTTT.

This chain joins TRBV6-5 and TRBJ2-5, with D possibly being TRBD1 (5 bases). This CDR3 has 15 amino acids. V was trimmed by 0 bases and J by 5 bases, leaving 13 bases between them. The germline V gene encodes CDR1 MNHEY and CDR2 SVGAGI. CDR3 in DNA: TGTGCCAGCAGTTACTCGGGGCCCGCCCGGGAGACCCAGTACTTC. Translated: CASSYSGPARETQYF.

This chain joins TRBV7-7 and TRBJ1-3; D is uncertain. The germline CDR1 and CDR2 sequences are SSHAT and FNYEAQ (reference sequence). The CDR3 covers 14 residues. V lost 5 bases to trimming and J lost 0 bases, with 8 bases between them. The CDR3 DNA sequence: TGTGCCAGCAGCGTAGACACCTCTGGAAACACCATATATTTT. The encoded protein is CASSVDTSGNTIYF.

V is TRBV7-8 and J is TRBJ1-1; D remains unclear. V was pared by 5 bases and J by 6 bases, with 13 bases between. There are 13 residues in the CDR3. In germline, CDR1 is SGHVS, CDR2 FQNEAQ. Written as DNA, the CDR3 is TGTGCCAGCAGCCTAGATAGAGGAGCTGAAGCTTTCTTT. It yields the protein CASSLDRGAEAFF.

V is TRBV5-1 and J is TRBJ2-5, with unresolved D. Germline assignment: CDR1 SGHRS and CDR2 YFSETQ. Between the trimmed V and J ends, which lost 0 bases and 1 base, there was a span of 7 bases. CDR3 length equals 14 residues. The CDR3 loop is CASSLGVVQETQYF. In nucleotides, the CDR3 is TGCGCCAGCAGCTTGGGAGTGGTCCAAGAGACCCAGTACTTC.

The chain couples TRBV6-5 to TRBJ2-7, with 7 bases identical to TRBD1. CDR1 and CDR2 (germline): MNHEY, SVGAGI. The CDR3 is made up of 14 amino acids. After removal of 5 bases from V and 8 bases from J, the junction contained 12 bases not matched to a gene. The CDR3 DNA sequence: TGTGCCAGCAGTAGGCCCCGCGACAGGGCCCAGCAGTACTTC. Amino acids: CASSRPRDRAQQYF.

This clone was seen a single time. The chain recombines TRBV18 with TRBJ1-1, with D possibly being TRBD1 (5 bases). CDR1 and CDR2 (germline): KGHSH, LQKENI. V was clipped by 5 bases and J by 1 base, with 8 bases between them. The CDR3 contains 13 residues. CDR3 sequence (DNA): TGTGCCAGCTCATCTCAGGGGAACACTGAAGCTTTCTTT. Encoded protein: CASSSQGNTEAFF.

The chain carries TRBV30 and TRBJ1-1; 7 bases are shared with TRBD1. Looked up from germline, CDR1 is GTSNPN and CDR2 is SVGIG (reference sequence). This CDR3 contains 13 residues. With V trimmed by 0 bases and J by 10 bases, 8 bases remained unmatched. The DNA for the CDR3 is TGTGCCTGGAGTGTAATCGGCAGGGGGAGAGCTTTCTTT. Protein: CAWSVIGRGRAFF.

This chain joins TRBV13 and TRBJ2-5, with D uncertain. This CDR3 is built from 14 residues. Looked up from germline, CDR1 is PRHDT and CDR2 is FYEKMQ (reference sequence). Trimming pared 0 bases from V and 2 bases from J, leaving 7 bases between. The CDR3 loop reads CASSLGLGQETQYF. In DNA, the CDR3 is TGTGCCAGCAGCTTAGGACTTGGTCAAGAGACCCAGTACTTC.

The CDR3 DNA sequence: TGTGCCAGCAGATTGGGCCCCCCCACGACTAGCGGGGGAGGTAATGAGCAGTTCTTC. It specifies CASRLGPPTTSGGGNEQFF. The chain is built from TRBV28 and TRBJ2-1, with 12 bases that match TRBD2. This CDR3 contains 19 residues. Germline V gene data show CDR1 as MDHEN and CDR2 as SYDVKM. With V trimmed by 6 bases and J by 7 bases, 19 bases remained unmatched.

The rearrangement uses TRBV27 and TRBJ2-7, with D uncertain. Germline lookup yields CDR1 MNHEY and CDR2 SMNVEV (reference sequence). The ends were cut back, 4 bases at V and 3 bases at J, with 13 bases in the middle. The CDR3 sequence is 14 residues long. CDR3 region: CASSSPTGYYEQYF. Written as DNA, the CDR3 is TGTGCCAGCAGTTCCCCGACTGGGTACTACGAGCAGTACTTC.

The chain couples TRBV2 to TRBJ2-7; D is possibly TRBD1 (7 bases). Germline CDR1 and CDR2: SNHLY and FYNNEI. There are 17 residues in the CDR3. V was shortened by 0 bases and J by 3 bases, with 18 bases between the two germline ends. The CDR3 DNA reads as TGTGCCAGCAGTGAAGCGAGTGGGGCAGGGGGGAACTACGAGCAGTACTTC. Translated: CASSEASGAGGNYEQYF.

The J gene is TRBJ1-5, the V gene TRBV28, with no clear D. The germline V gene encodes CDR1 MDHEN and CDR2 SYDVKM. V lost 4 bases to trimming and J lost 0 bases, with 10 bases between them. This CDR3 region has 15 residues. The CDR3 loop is CASSSQSYSNQPQHF. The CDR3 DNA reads TGTGCCAGCAGTTCACAGAGTTATAGCAATCAGCCCCAGCATTTT. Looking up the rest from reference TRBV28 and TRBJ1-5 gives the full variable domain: DVKVTQSSRYLVKRTGEKVFLECVQDMDHENMFWYRQDPGLGLRLIYFSYDVKMKEKGDIPEGYSVSREKKERFSLILESASTNQTSMYLCASSSQSYSNQPQHFGDGTRLSIL.

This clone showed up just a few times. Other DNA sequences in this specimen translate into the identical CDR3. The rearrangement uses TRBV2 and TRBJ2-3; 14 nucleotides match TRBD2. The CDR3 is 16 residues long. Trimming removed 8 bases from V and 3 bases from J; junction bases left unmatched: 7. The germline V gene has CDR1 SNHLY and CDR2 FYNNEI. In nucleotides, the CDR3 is TGTGCCAGCCCGCGATGGACTAGCGGGAGGACAGATACGCAGTATTTT. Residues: CASPRWTSGRTDTQYF.

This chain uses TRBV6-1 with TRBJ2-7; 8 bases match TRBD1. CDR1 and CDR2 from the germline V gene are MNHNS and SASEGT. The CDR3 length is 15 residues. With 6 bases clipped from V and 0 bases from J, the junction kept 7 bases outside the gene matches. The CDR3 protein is CASRTGVITSYEQYF. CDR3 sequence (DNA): TGTGCCAGCAGGACAGGGGTCATCACCTCCTACGAGCAGTACTTC.